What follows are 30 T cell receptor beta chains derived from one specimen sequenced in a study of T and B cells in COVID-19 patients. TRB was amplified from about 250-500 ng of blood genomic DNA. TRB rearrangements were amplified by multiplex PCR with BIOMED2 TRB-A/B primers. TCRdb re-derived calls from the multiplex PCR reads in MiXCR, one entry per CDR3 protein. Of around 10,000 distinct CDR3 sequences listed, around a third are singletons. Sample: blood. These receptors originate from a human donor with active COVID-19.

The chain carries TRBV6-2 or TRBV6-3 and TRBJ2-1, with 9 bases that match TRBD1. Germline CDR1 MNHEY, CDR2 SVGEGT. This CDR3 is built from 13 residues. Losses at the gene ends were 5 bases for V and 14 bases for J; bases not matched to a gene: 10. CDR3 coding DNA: TGTGCCAGCAGTCAACCGGGACAGGGTACGAAGTTCTTC. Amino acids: CASSQPGQGTKFF.

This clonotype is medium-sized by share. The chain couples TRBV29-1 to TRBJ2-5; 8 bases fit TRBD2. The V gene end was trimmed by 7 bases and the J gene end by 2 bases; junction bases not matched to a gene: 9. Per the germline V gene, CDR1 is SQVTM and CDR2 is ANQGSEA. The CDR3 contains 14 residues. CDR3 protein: CSASGLASQETQYF. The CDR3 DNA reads TGCAGCGCCTCAGGACTAGCTTCTCAAGAGACCCAGTACTTC.

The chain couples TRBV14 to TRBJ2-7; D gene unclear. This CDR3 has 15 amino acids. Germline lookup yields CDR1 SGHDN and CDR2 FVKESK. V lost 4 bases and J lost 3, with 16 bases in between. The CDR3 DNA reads TGTGCCAGCAGCCCCGTAGCAGGCCTAAGCTACGAGCAGTACTTC. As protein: CASSPVAGLSYEQYF.

The CDR3 DNA reads TGTGCCACCCAGATAGGGGACGGGGGCTACAATGAGCAGTTCTTC. Its protein product is CATQIGDGGYNEQFF. The rearrangement joins TRBV6-4 to TRBJ2-1; D is possibly TRBD2 (6 bases). The CDR3 length is 15 residues. Germline V gene data show CDR1 as MRHNA and CDR2 as SNTAGT. Trimming stripped 10 bases from V and 3 bases from J, with 19 bases between.

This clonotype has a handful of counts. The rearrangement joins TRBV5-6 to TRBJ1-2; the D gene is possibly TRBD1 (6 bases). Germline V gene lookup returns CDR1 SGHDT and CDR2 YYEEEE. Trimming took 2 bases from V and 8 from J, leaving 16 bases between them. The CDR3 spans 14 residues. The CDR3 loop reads CASSLLGTGTGYTF. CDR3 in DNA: TGTGCCAGCAGCTTATTGGGAACAGGGACGGGCTACACCTTC.

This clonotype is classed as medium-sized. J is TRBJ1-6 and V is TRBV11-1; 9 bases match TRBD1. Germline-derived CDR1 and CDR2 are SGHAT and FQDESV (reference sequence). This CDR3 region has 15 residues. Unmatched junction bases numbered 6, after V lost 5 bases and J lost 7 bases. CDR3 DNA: TGTGCCAGCAGCGAGATCGGACAGGGGAATTCACCCCTCCACTTT. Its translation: CASSEIGQGNSPLHF.

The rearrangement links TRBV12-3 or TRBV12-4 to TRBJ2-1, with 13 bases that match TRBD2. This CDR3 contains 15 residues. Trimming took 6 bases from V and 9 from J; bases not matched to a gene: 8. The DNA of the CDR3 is TGTGCCAGCAGCCCAACTAGCGGGGGGGCCTTTGAGCAGTTCTTC. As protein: CASSPTSGGAFEQFF.

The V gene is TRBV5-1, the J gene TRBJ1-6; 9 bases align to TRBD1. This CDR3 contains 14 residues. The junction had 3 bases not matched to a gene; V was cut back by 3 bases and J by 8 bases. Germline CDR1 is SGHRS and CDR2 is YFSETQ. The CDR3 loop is CASSWRQGDSPLHF. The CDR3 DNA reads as TGCGCCAGCAGCTGGAGACAGGGGGATTCACCCCTCCACTTT.

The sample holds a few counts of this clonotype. The CDR3 coding sequence is TGTGCCAGCAGTCCGAGGGACAGGGGGCACTCTGGGGCCAACGTCCTGACTTTC. The encoded protein is CASSPRDRGHSGANVLTF. The chain has TRBV6-6 and TRBJ2-6; 12 nucleotides agree with TRBD1. With V trimmed by 5 bases and J by 0 bases, 5 bases remained unmatched. Looked up from germline, CDR1 is MNHNY and CDR2 is SVGAGI (reference sequence). The CDR3 contains 18 residues.

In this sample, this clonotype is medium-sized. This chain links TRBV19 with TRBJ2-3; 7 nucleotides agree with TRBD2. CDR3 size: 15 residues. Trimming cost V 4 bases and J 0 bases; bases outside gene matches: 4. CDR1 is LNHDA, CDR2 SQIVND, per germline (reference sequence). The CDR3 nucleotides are TGTGCCAGTAGTAGAGGAGCGGGGAGCACAGATACGCAGTATTTT. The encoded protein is CASSRGAGSTDTQYF.

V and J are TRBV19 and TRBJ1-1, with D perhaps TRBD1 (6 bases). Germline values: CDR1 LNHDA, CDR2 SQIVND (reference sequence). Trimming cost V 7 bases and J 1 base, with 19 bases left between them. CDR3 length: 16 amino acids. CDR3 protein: CASTKQAAGANTEAFF. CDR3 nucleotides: TGTGCCAGTACTAAACAGGCGGCAGGGGCGAACACTGAAGCTTTCTTT.

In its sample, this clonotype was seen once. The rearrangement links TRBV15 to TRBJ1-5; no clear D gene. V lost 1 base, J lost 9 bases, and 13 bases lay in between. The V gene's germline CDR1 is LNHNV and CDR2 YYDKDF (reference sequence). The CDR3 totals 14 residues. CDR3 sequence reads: CATSRVVGVTPQHF. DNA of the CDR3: TGTGCCACCAGCAGAGTTGTCGGTGTGACGCCCCAGCATTTT. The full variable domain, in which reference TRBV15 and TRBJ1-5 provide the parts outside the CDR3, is DAMVIQNPRYQVTQFGKPVTLSCSQTLNHNVMYWYQQKSSQAPKLLFHYYDKDFNNEADTPDNFQSRRPNTSFCFLDIRSPGLGDTAMYLCATSRVVGVTPQHFGDGTRLSIL.

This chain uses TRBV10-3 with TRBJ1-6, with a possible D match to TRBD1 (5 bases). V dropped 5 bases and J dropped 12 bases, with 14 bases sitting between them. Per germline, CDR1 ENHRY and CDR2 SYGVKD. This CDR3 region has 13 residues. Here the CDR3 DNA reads TGTGCCATCAGTCGCTACTGGGGGGAACCCCTCCACTTT. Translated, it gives CAISRYWGEPLHF.

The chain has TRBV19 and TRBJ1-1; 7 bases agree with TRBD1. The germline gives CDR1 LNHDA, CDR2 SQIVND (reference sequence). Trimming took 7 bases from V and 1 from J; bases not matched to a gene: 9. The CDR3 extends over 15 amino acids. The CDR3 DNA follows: TGTGCCAGTATCCCAGGCGGGACAGCGAACACTGAAGCTTTCTTT. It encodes CASIPGGTANTEAFF.

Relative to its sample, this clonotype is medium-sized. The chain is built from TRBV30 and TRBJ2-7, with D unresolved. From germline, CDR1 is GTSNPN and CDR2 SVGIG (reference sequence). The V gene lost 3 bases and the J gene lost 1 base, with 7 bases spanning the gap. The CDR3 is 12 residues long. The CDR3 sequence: CAWSLLSYEQYF. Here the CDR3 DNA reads TGTGCCTGGAGCCTCCTTTCCTACGAGCAGTACTTC.

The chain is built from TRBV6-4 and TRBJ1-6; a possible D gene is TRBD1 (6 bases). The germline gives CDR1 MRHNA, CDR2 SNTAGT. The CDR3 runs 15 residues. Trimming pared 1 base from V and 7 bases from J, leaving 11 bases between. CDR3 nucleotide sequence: TGTGCCAGCAGTGACTACGCAGGGACAAATTCACCCCTCCACTTT. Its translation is CASSDYAGTNSPLHF.

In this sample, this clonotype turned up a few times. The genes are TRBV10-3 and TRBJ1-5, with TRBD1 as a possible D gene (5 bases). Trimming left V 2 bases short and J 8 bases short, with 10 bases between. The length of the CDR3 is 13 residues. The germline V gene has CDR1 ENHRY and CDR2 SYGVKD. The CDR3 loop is CAISETQGKPQHF. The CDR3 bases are TGTGCCATCAGTGAGACCCAGGGTAAGCCCCAGCATTTT.

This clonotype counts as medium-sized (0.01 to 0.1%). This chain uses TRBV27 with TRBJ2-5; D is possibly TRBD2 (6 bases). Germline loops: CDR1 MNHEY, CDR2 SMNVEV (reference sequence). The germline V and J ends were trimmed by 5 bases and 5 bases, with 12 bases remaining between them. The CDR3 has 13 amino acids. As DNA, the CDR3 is TGTGCCAGCAGTCGGGAGTTGAGGGAGACCCAGTACTTC. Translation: CASSRELRETQYF.

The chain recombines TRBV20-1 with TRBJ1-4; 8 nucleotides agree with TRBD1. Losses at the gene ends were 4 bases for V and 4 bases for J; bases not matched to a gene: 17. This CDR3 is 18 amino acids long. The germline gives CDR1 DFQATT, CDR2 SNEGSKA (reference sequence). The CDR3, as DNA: TGCAGTGCTACCAGGGCCGACAGGGGTCGAGGGGGTAATGAAAAACTGTTTTTT. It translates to CSATRADRGRGGNEKLFF.

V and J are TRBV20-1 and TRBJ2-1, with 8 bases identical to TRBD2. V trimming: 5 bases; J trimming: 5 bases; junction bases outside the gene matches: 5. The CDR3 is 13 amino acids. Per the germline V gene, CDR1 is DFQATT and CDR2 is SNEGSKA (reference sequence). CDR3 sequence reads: CSARGGGNNEQFF. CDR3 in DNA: TGCAGTGCTCGGGGGGGGGGGAACAATGAGCAGTTCTTC.

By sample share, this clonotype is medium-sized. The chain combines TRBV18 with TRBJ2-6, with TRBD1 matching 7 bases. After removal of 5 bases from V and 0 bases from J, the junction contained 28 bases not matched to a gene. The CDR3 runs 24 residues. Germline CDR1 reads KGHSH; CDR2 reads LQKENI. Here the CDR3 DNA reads TGTGCCAGCTCAACCGCCTTTCTCCGGCCGAGACAGGGCCTAACCTTCTCTGGGGCCAACGTCCTGACTTTC. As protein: CASSTAFLRPRQGLTFSGANVLTF.

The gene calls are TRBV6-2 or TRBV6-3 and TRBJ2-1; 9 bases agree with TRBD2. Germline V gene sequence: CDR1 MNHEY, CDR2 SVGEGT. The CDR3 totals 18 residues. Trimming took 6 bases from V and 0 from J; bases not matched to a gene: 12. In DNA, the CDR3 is TGTGCCAGCAGGATTAGGGGCGGGGGGGTGAGCTCCTACAATGAGCAGTTCTTC. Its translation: CASRIRGGGVSSYNEQFF.

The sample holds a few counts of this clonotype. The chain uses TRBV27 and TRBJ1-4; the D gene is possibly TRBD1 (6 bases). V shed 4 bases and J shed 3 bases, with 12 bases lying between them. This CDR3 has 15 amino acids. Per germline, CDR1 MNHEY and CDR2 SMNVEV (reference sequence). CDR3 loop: CASSSQGVANEKLFF. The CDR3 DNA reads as TGTGCCAGCAGTTCACAGGGAGTGGCTAATGAAAAACTGTTTTTT.

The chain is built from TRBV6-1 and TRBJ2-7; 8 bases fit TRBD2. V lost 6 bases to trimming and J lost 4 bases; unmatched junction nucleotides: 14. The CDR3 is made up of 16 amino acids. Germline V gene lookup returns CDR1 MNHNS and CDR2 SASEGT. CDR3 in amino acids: CASSPGGAGRNYEQYF. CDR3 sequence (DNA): TGTGCCAGCAGCCCGGGGGGGGCAGGGAGGAATTACGAGCAGTACTTC.

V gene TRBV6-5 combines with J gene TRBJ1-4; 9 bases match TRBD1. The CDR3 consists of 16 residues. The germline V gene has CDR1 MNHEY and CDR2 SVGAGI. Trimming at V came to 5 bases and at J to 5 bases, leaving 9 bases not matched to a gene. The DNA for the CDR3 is TGTGCCAGCAGTCCGGGACAGGGACCAATAAATGAAAAACTGTTTTTT. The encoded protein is CASSPGQGPINEKLFF.

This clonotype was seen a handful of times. The CDR3 spells CASSSPISPLHF. The CDR3 DNA is TGTGCCAGCAGCTCGCCTATTTCACCCCTCCACTTT. The genes are TRBV7-2 and TRBJ1-6; no firm D call. V was cut by 4 bases and J by 9 bases, with 7 bases left in between. The CDR3 spans 12 residues. Germline assignment: CDR1 SGHTA and CDR2 FQGNSA.

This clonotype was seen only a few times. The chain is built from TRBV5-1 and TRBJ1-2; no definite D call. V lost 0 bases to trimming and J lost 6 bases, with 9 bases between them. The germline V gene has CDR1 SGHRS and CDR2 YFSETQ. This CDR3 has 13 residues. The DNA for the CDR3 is TGCGCCAGCAGCTTGGCAAGTGGGGATGGCTACACCTTC. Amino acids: CASSLASGDGYTF. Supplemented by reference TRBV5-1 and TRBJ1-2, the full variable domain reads KAGVTQTPRYLIKTRGQQVTLSCSPISGHRSVSWYQQTPGQGLQFLFEYFSETQRNKGNFPGRFSGRQFSNSRSEMNVSTLELGDSALYLCASSLASGDGYTFGSGTRLTVV.

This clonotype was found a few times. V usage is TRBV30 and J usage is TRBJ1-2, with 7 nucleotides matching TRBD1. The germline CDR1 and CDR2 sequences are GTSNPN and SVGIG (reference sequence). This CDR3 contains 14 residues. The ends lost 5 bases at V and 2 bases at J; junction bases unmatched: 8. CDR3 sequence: CAWAQGTTNYGYTF. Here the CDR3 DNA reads TGTGCCTGGGCACAGGGGACTACCAACTATGGCTACACCTTC.

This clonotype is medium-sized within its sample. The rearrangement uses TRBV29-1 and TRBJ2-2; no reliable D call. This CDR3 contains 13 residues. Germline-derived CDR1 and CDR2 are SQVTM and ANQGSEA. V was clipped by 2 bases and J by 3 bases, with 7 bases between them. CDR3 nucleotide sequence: TGCAGCGTTGAATTATGGGACACCGGGGAGCTGTTTTTT. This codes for CSVELWDTGELFF.

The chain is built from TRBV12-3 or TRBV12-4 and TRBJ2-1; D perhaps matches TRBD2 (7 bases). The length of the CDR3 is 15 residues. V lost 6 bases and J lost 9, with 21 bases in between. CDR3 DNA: TGTGCCAGCAGGGGGGGGGCCTCCCGTTTAGCTGAGCAGTTCTTC. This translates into CASRGGASRLAEQFF.